This T cell receptor beta chain appears in the sequencing data of a study of blood T cell repertoires in COVID-19. As handled by the study authors: Estimates of nucleated cell counts were drawn from the amplification of reference gene primers. The method was immunoSEQ multiplex PCR; TCRdb's version includes in-frame clones alone and lacks a portion of them. The V and J calls and clone size were taken over from that table, and D and trimming were inferred from the DNA. This sample has about 530,000 clones, with approximately 88% found just once. Germline V gene lookup returns CDR1 MNHNY and CDR2 SVGAGI (reference sequence). The junction had 11 bases not matched to a gene; V was cut back by 5 bases and J by 6 bases. The CDR3 runs to 15 residues.

The chain recombines TRBV6-6 with TRBJ2-7, with 9 bases aligning to TRBD1. The TCR comes from a woman aged 45-60 years with COVID-19, enrolled during active disease. The specimen sequenced was peripheral blood. As DNA, the CDR3 is TGTGCCAGCAGTCCCCGGGACAGGGAAGGCTCCGAGCAGTACTTC. The encoded protein is CASSPRDREGSEQYF.